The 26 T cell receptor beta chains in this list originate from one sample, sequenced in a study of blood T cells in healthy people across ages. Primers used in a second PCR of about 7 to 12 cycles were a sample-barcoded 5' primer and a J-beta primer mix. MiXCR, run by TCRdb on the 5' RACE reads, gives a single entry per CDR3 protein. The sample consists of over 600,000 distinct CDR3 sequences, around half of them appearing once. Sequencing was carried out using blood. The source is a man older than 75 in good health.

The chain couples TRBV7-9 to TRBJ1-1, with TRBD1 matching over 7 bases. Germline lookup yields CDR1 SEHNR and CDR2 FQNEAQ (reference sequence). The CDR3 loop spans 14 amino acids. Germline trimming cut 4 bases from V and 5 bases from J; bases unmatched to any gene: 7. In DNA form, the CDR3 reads TGTGCCAGCAGCTCCTATCAGGGGGGGACTGAAGCTTTCTTT. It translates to CASSSYQGGTEAFF. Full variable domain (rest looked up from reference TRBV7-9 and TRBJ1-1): DTGVSQNPRHKITKRGQNVTFRCDPISEHNRLYWYRQTLGQGPEFLTYFQNEAQLEKSRLLSDRFSAERPKGSFSTLEIQRTEQGDSAMYLCASSSYQGGTEAFFGQGTRLTVV.

DNA of the CDR3: TGTGCCACAGCTTATTTGGGCCAAGAGACCCAGTACTTC. It codes for CATAYLGQETQYF. This sequence joins TRBV24-1 and TRBJ2-5; D gene uncertain. Germline CDR1 and CDR2: KGHDR and SFDVKD. The germline V and J ends were trimmed by 10 bases and 1 base, with 12 bases remaining between them. CDR3 length: 13 residues.

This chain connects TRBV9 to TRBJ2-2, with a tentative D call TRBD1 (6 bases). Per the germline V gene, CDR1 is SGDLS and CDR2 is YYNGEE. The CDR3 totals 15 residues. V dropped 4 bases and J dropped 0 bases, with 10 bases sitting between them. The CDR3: CASSSTGSNTGELFF. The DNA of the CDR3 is TGTGCCAGCAGCTCGACAGGATCGAACACCGGGGAGCTGTTTTTT.

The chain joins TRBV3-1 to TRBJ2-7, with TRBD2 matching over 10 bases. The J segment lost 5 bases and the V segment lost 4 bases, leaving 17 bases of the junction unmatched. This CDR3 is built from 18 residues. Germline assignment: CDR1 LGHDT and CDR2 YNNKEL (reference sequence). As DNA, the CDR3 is TGTGCCAGCAGCCCTATGCTTGGGACCGGGACTAGCGTGCACGAGCAGTACTTC. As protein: CASSPMLGTGTSVHEQYF.

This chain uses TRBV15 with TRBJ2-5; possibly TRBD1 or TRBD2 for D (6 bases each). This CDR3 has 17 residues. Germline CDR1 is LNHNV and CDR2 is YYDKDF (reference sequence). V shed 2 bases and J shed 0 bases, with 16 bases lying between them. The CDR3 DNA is TGTGCCACCAGCAGACAATTAGGGGGGCAGAACCAAGAGACCCAGTACTTC. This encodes CATSRQLGGQNQETQYF.

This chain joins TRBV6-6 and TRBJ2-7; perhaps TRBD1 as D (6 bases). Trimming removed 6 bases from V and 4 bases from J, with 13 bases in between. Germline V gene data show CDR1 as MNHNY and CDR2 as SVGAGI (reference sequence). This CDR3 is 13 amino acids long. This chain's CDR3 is CASSPMDRYEQYF. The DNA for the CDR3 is TGTGCCAGCAGCCCCATGGACAGATACGAGCAGTACTTC.

The CDR3 nucleotides read TGCAGCGTTCTATTCCGGGACAGTGAAAAACTGTTTTTT. As protein: CSVLFRDSEKLFF. V is TRBV29-1 and J is TRBJ1-4; 7 nucleotides align to TRBD1. This CDR3 is 13 amino acids long. V gave up 5 bases and J gave up 7 bases; unmatched junction bases: 7. Per the germline V gene, CDR1 is SQVTM and CDR2 is ANQGSEA.

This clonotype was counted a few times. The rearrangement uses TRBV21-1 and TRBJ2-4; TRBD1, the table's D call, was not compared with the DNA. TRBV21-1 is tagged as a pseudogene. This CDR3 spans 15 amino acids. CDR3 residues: CASSIRGIECPIQYF. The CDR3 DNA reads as TGTGCCAGCAGCATCCGGGGCATAGAGTGCCCCATTCAGTACTTC.

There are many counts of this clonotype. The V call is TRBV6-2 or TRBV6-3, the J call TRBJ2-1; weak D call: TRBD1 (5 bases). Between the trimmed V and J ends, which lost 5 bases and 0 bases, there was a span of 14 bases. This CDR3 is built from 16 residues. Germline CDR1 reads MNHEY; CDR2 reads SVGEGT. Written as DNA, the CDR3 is TGTGCCAGCAGTGCCTCAGGGATTACCTCCTACAATGAGCAGTTCTTC. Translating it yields CASSASGITSYNEQFF.

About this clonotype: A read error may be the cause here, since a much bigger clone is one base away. CDR3 nucleotide sequence: TGTGCCAGCAGTTGCCAGAATACCTACACCGGGGAGCTGTTTTTT. It specifies CASSCQNTYTGELFF. This chain uses TRBV12-3 or TRBV12-4 with TRBJ2-2; the D is unclear. Between the trimmed V and J ends, which lost 4 bases and 3 bases, there was a span of 12 bases. This CDR3 has 15 amino acids.

This CDR3 reads CSARDDGSSYEQYF. The CDR3 DNA follows: TGCAGTGCTAGAGACGATGGCAGCTCCTACGAGCAGTACTTC. The rearrangement links TRBV20-1 to TRBJ2-7; D is unclear. Germline CDR1 is DFQATT and CDR2 is SNEGSKA (reference sequence). Trimming pared 0 bases from V and 0 bases from J, leaving 9 bases between. There are 14 residues in the CDR3.

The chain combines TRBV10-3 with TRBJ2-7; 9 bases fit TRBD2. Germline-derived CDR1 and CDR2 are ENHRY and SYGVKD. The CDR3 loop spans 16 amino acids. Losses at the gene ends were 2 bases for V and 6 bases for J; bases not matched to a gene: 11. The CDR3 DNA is TGTGCCATCAGTGAGCCCACGTTAGCGGGAGCCCTCGAGCAGTACTTC. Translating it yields CAISEPTLAGALEQYF.

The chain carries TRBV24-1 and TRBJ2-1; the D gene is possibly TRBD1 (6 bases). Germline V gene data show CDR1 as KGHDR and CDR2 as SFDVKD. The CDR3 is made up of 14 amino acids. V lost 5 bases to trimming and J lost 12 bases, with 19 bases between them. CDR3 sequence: CATSGQEGPFSQFF. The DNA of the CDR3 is TGTGCCACCAGTGGACAGGAAGGCCCATTTTCGCAGTTCTTC.

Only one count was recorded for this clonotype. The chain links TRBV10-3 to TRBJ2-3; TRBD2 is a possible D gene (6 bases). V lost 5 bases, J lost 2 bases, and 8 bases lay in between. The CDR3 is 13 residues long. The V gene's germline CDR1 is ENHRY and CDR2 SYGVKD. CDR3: CAISSGHTDTQYF. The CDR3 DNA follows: TGTGCCATCAGTAGCGGGCACACAGATACGCAGTATTTT.

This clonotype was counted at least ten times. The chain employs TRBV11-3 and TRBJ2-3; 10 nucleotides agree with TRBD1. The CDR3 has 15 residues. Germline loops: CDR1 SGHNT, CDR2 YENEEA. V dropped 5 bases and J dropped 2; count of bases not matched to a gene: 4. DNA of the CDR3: TGTGCCAGCAGCCCGAGACAGGGGGCCACAGATACGCAGTATTTT. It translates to CASSPRQGATDTQYF.

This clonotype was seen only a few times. CDR3 region: CSAQQGAEQPQHF. In nucleotides, the CDR3 is TGCAGTGCACAGCAGGGGGCTGAGCAGCCCCAGCATTTT. The chain employs TRBV20-1 and TRBJ1-5; 8 bases agree with TRBD1. In germline, CDR1 is DFQATT, CDR2 SNEGSKA (reference sequence). V gave up 6 bases and J gave up 7 bases; unmatched junction bases: 8. The CDR3 spans 13 residues.

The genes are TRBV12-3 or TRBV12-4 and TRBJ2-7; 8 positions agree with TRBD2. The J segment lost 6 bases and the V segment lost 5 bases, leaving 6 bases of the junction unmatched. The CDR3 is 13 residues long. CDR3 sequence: CASSRAGVGEQYF. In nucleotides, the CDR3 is TGTGCCAGCAGTCGAGCGGGAGTAGGCGAGCAGTACTTC.

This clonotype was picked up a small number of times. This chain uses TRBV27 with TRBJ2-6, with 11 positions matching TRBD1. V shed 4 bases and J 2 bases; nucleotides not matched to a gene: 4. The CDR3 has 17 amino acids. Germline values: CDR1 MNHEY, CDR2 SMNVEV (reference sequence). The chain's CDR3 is CASSSGQGVPGANVLTF. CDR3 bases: TGTGCCAGCAGTTCGGGACAGGGGGTTCCTGGGGCCAACGTCCTGACTTTC.

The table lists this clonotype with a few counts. The CDR3 DNA sequence: TGCAGTGCTAGGTCGGGACTAGCGGGAGGGCCTAGCACAGATACGCAGTATTTT. The encoded protein is CSARSGLAGGPSTDTQYF. The genes are TRBV20-1 and TRBJ2-3, with TRBD2 identical over 16 bases. Germline-derived CDR1 and CDR2 are DFQATT and SNEGSKA (reference sequence). The CDR3 runs to 18 residues. The ends lost 3 bases at V and 0 bases at J; junction bases unmatched: 6.

The DNA for the CDR3 is TGTGCCATCAGCGGAGGAGGCGATGGCTACACCTTC. Its translation is CAISGGGDGYTF. This rearrangement joins TRBV10-3 to TRBJ1-2; D is unclear. CDR1 and CDR2 (germline): ENHRY, SYGVKD. V was shortened by 6 bases and J by 6 bases, with 11 bases between the two germline ends. The CDR3 length is 12 residues.

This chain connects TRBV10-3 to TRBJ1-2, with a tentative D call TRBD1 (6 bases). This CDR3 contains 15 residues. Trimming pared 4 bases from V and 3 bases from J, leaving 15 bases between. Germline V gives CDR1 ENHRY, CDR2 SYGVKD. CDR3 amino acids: CAISGIWGADYGYTF. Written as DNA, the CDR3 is TGTGCCATCAGTGGTATTTGGGGGGCTGACTATGGCTACACCTTC.

The CDR3 loop reads CATIRVHGPLAYEQYF. In DNA form, the CDR3 reads TGTGCCACCATCAGGGTACATGGACCCCTAGCCTACGAGCAGTACTTC. V usage is TRBV15 and J usage is TRBJ2-7; possible D gene TRBD1, 5 bases. This CDR3 region has 16 residues. Trimming took 7 bases from V and 2 from J, leaving 21 bases between them. Germline V lookup: CDR1 LNHNV, CDR2 YYDKDF (reference sequence).

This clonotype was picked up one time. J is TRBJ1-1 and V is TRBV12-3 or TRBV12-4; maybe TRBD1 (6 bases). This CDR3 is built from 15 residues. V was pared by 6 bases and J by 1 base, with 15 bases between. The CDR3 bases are TGTGCCAGCAGCCAGAGGAGGGGGTCGAACACTGAAGCTTTCTTT. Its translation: CASSQRRGSNTEAFF.

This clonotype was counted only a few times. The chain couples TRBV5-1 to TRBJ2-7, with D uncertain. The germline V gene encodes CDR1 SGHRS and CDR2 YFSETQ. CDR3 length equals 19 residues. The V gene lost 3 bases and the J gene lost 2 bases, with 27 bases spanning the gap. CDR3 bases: TGCGCCAGCAGCTCTAATGGAGCCCCTGAAGGCGGAGTCACCTACGAGCAGTACTTC. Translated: CASSSNGAPEGGVTYEQYF.

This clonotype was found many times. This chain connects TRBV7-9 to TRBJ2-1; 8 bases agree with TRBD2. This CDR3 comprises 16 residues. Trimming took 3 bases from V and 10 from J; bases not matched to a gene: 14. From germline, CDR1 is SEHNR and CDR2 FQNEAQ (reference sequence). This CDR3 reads CASSFRQISGTPEQFF. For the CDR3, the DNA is TGTGCCAGCAGCTTTAGACAAATTAGCGGGACACCCGAGCAGTTCTTC.

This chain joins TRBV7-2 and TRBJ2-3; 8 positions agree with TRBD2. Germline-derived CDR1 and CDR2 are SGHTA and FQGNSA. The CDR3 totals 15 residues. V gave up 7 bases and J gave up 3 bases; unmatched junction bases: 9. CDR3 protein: CASTDTSGFTDTQYF. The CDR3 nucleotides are TGTGCCAGCACCGATACTAGCGGCTTTACAGATACGCAGTATTTT. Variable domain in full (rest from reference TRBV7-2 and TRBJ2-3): GAGVSQSPSNKVTEKGKDVELRCDPISGHTALYWYRQSLGQGLEFLIYFQGNSAPDKSGLPSDRFSAERTGGSVSTLTIQRTQQEDSAVYLCASTDTSGFTDTQYFGPGTRLTVL.